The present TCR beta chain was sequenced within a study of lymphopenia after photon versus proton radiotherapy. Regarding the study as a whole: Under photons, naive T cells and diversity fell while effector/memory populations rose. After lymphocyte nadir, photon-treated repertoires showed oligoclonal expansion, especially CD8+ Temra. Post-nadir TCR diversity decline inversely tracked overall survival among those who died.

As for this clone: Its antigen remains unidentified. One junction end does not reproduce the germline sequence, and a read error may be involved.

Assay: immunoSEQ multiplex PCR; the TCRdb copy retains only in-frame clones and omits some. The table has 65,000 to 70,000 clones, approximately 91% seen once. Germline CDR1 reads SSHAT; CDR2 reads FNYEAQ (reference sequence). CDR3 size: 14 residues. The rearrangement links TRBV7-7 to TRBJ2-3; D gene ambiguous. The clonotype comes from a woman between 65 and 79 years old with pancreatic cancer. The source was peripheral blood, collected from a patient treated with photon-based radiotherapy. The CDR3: CASSLGLGTDTQYF. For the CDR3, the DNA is TGTGCTAGCAGCTTGGGTCTGGGCACAGATACGCAGTATTTT.